This TCR beta chain was recovered during a study of T-cell reconstitution after alpha-beta-depleted transplantation in children. The V and J ends lost 2 bases and 4 bases, in that order; junction bases with no gene match: 14. The CDR3 has 18 amino acids. Germline CDR1 reads SGHRS; CDR2 reads YFSETQ. Unique molecular identifiers were used in preparing the TCRbeta library. TCRdb independently ran MiXCR on the PCR reads; one entry per CDR3 protein. This sample carries about a million distinct CDR3 sequences, about 26% of them seen once, and the ten largest clones take roughly 27%. The sample consisted of PBMCs, mostly from graft donor cells, taken 360 days after TCRalphabeta/CD19-depleted stem cell transplant. The chain employs TRBV5-1 and TRBJ1-1, with 10 bases aligning to TRBD1. The clonotype was recovered from a boy younger than two who had a stem cell transplant for SCID, so the T cells may come from the graft donor. This CDR3 is CASSFNRDRGGVFTEAFF. In nucleotides, the CDR3 is TGCGCCAGCAGCTTTAACCGGGACAGGGGAGGGGTGTTCACTGAAGCTTTCTTT.